This note documents a single TCR beta chain sequence. Its cognate antigen is unknown. The template used for profiling TCR beta VDJ and CDR3 was genomic DNA. TCRdb analysed the reads with MiXCR anew, one entry per CDR3 protein. The sample contains around 140,000 distinct CDR3 sequences, more than 35% of which appear only once. Trimming cost V 5 bases and J 8 bases; bases outside gene matches: 5. Germline values: CDR1 LNHDA, CDR2 SQIVND (reference sequence). CDR3 length: 13 amino acids. These data are taken from a study of CD8+CD57+ T cells in acquired aplastic anemia. Study in general: Sorted cells (CD4+ and CD8+) yielded DNA amounts that averaged 3.2 ug. About 10 million reads, on average, were obtained for CD4+ cells from healthy donors.

Study results and caveats: Some 30 was the count of CD8+ CDR3 sequences that patients shared with controls.

The receptor was isolated from a human donor in good health, serving as a control. Specimen: sorted CD4+, CD8+, or CD8+CD57+ T cells (not recorded which) from PBMCs. This rearrangement joins TRBV19 to TRBJ1-2; 10 positions match TRBD1. CDR3 DNA sequence: TGTGCCAGTAGTTTGACAGGGGGCCAAGGCTACACCTTC. It yields the protein CASSLTGGQGYTF.